Following are 8 T cell receptor beta chains from one sample sequenced in a study of metastatic and nonmetastatic thyroid tumors. TCRdb re-called clones via MiXCR from the PCR reads. The sample has 6,500 to 8,500 clones, roughly a quarter seen once. No patient received treatment before thyroid surgery. Material for sequencing was tumor tissue. The receptor set was obtained from a female donor with papillary thyroid cancer or a benign thyroid nodule (not recorded which). Some clones in this sample may be carry-over from other donors' samples.

This clone was recorded many times. The chain combines TRBV20-1 with TRBJ2-1, with 9 bases that match TRBD2. Trimming at V came to 8 bases and at J to 7 bases, leaving 18 bases not matched to a gene. There are 16 residues in the CDR3. The germline V gene has CDR1 DFQATT and CDR2 SNEGSKA (reference sequence). CDR3 residues: CSLEGSSGDRRNEQFF. Here the CDR3 DNA reads TGCAGTCTCGAGGGGTCTAGCGGGGATCGCCGAAATGAGCAGTTCTTC.

This clone was observed many times. The chain employs TRBV5-1 and TRBJ2-3; the match to TRBD1 covers 9 bases. Germline V gives CDR1 SGHRS, CDR2 YFSETQ. With 4 bases clipped from V and 9 bases from J, the junction kept 3 bases outside the gene matches. This CDR3 is 12 amino acids long. The CDR3 protein is CASSAGTGTQYF. CDR3 nucleotide sequence: TGCGCCAGCAGCGCCGGGACAGGGACGCAGTATTTT.

This clone was detected many times. The V call is TRBV9, the J call TRBJ2-1, with 8 bases fitting TRBD2. Germline V lookup: CDR1 SGDLS, CDR2 YYNGEE. V trimming: 4 bases; J trimming: 6 bases; junction bases outside the gene matches: 9. The CDR3 is 15 amino acids. The CDR3 DNA is TGTGCCAGCAGCCCCAAGTCGGGGGGGCCCAATGAGCAGTTCTTC. Translating it yields CASSPKSGGPNEQFF.

This rearrangement joins TRBV19 to TRBJ2-7; 10 positions match TRBD1. This CDR3 has 16 amino acids. Germline V gene data show CDR1 as LNHDA and CDR2 as SQIVND (reference sequence). V lost 2 bases to trimming and J lost 4 bases; unmatched junction nucleotides: 8. This chain's CDR3 is CASSISGTGVMYEQYF. CDR3 coding DNA: TGTGCCAGTAGTATATCCGGGACAGGGGTTATGTACGAGCAGTACTTC.

The chain recombines TRBV19 with TRBJ1-2; TRBD1 agrees at 7 bases. The length of the CDR3 is 14 residues. V trimming: 7 bases; J trimming: 2 bases; junction bases outside the gene matches: 7. Germline V gene lookup returns CDR1 LNHDA and CDR2 SQIVND (reference sequence). The CDR3 DNA follows: TGTGCCAGTACCGGGGACAGTATAAACTATGGCTACACCTTC. Translating it yields CASTGDSINYGYTF. The whole variable domain, filled in from reference TRBV19 and TRBJ1-2, reads DGGITQSPKYLFRKEGQNVTLSCEQNLNHDAMYWYRQDPGQGLRLIYYSQIVNDFQKGDIAEGYSVSREKKESFPLTVTSAQKNPTAFYLCASTGDSINYGYTFGSGTRLTVV.

V gene TRBV6-4 combines with J gene TRBJ1-3, with 10 bases lining up with TRBD1. The germline V gene has CDR1 MRHNA and CDR2 SNTAGT. V gave up 5 bases and J gave up 4 bases; unmatched junction bases: 8. The CDR3 covers 16 residues. The CDR3 loop reads CASSSRDRGEGNTIYF. DNA for the CDR3: TGTGCCAGCAGTAGCAGGGACAGGGGCGAAGGAAACACCATATATTTT.

This clone was counted a few times. The chain is built from TRBV19 and TRBJ1-1; D is unclear. Looked up from germline, CDR1 is LNHDA and CDR2 is SQIVND (reference sequence). This CDR3 is built from 13 residues. Deletions cut 8 bases from V and 4 bases from J, with 14 bases between. The CDR3, as DNA: TGTGCCAGTCCACCGAGAGTGAGCACTGAAGCTTTCTTT. The encoded protein is CASPPRVSTEAFF.

J is TRBJ1-5 and V is TRBV11-2; a weak D match, TRBD1 (5 bases). The CDR3 runs 18 residues. V gave up 1 base and J gave up 3 bases, with 19 bases separating them. Germline V gene data show CDR1 as SGHAT and CDR2 as FQNNGV. CDR3 DNA: TGTGCCAGCAGCTTAGGCGGGGGTGGTCGGGGGAACAATCAGCCCCAGCATTTT. This codes for CASSLGGGGRGNNQPQHF. The whole variable domain, remainder taken from reference TRBV11-2 and TRBJ1-5, is EAGVAQSPRYKIIEKRQSVAFWCNPISGHATLYWYQQILGQGPKLLIQFQNNGVVDDSQLPKDRFSAERLKGVDSTLKIQPAKLEDSAVYLCASSLGGGGRGNNQPQHFGDGTRLSIL.